This T cell receptor beta chain was identified during a study of T cell responses to AZD1222 COVID-19 vaccine. Sequencing used immunoSEQ multiplex PCR; TCRdb keeps in-frame clones, though not all of them. The data show 160,000 or so clones, roughly 92% seen once. Germline loops: CDR1 SGHDT, CDR2 YYEEEE. This CDR3 comprises 15 residues. Trimming at V came to 6 bases and at J to 7 bases, leaving 15 bases not matched to a gene. The chain carries TRBV5-6 and TRBJ1-2; 7 bases are a match to TRBD1. The material sequenced was peripheral blood, taken on day 0 of AZD1222 vaccination. The receptor comes from an adult in good health. Here the CDR3 DNA reads TGTGCCAGCACCAGGGGGGGACGGACCCCTGGTGGCTACACCTTC. Its translation is CASTRGGRTPGGYTF.